This T cell receptor beta chain was retrieved from a study of Graves' ophthalmopathy and Graves' hyperthyroidism. Broader study findings: The 13-signature model separated ophthalmopathy from stable hyperthyroidism at almost 90% sensitivity and approximately 79% specificity.

Germline V CDR1 and CDR2: LNHDA, SQIVND (reference sequence). This CDR3 region has 13 residues. Deletions cut 8 bases from V and 4 bases from J, with 14 bases between. This clonotype was picked up many times. Its target is not known. Beta-chain TCR CDR3 regions were amplified from RNA transcripts. Second-round multiplex PCR came after a first-round RT-PCR that employed HTBI primers. TCRdb redid the calling of the multiplex PCR reads with MiXCR, one entry per CDR3 protein. Here the sample spans approximately 380,000 distinct CDR3 sequences, under 25% being singletons. The genes are TRBV19 and TRBJ1-1; D is ambiguous. The sequencing sample was made of peripheral blood. This clonotype originated in a woman in her late teens or twenties with stable Graves' hyperthyroidism. The CDR3 DNA follows: TGTGCCAGTTACAGAGATCGGGGCACTGAAGCTTTCTTT. Translation gives CASYRDRGTEAFF. The whole variable domain, filled in from reference TRBV19 and TRBJ1-1, reads DGGITQSPKYLFRKEGQNVTLSCEQNLNHDAMYWYRQDPGQGLRLIYYSQIVNDFQKGDIAEGYSVSREKKESFPLTVTSAQKNPTAFYLCASYRDRGTEAFFGQGTRLTVV.